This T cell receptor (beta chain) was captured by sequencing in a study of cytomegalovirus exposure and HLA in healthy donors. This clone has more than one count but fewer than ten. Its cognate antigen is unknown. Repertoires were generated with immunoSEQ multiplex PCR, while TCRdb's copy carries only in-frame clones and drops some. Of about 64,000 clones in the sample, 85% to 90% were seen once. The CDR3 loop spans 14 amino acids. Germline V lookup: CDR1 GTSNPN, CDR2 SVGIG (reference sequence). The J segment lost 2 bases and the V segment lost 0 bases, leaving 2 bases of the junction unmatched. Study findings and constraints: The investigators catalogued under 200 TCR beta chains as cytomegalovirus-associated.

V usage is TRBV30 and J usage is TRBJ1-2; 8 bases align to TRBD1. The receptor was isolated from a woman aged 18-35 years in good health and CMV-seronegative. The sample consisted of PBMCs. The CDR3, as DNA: TGTGCCTGGAGTGTAAGGACAGGGAACTATGGCTACACCTTC. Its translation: CAWSVRTGNYGYTF.